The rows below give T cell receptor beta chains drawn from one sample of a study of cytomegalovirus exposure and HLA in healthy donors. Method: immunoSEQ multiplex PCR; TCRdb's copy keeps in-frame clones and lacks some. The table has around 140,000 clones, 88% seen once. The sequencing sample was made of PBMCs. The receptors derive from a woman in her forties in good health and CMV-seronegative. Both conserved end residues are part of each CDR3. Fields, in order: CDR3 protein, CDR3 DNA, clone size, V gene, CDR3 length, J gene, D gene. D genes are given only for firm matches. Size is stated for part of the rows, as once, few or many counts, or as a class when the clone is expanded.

CASSSQGFEQYF | TGCGCCAGCAGCTCACAGGGGTTCGAGCAGTACTTC | . | TRBV5-1 | 12 | TRBJ2-7 | TRBD1
CASSELSGSPPYEQYF | TGTGCCAGCTCGGAACTTAGCGGGAGTCCCCCCTACGAGCAGTACTTC | . | TRBV19 | 16 | TRBJ2-7 | TRBD2
CASSDRTGANTIYF | TGTGCCAGCAGTGATAGGACAGGGGCAAACACCATATATTTT | . | TRBV6-1 | 14 | TRBJ1-3 | TRBD1
CASSQAPPEHNEQFF | TGCGCCAGCAGCCAAGCCCCACCGGAGCACAATGAGCAGTTCTTC | . | TRBV4-1 | 15 | TRBJ2-1 | .
CASSEAGRGDTQYF | TGTGCCAGCAGTGAAGCGGGGAGAGGAGATACGCAGTATTTT | . | TRBV2 | 14 | TRBJ2-3 | .
CASTSRLAGTNEQFF | TGTGCCAGTACTAGTCGACTAGCGGGAACAAATGAGCAGTTCTTC | few | TRBV19 | 15 | TRBJ2-1 | TRBD2
CAWNRDLNTEAFF | TGTGCCTGGAATCGGGATCTGAACACTGAAGCTTTCTTT | . | TRBV30 | 13 | TRBJ1-1 | .
CASSSGLVAYEQYF | TGTGCCAGCAGTTCGGGACTAGTTGCCTACGAGCAGTACTTC | . | TRBV2 | 14 | TRBJ2-7 | TRBD2
CASSYLAGGYEQYF | TGTGCCAGCAGCTACCTAGCGGGAGGTTACGAGCAGTACTTC | . | TRBV7-9 | 14 | TRBJ2-7 | TRBD2
CASRGGTGETGELFF | TGTGCCAGCAGAGGGGGGACAGGGGAGACCGGGGAGCTGTTTTTT | . | TRBV25-1 | 15 | TRBJ2-2 | TRBD1
CASSIPPSGGVSSYEQYF | TGTGCCAGCAGCATACCCCCCTCGGGGGGCGTGAGCTCCTACGAGCAGTACTTC | . | TRBV7-6 | 18 | TRBJ2-7 | .
CASSFTGSGEQYF | TGTGCCAGCAGTTTCACGGGATCGGGCGAGCAGTACTTC | . | TRBV27 | 13 | TRBJ2-7 | .
CASSLDWNPSTEAFF | TGTGCCAGCAGCTTAGATTGGAACCCTAGCACTGAAGCTTTCTTT | . | TRBV11-3 | 15 | TRBJ1-1 | .
CASSELVREQKLLF | TGTGCCAGCAGTGAGTTGGTTCGGGAGCAAAAACTGCTTTTT | once | TRBV6-1 | 14 | TRBJ1-4 | .
CASSLWGGQPQHF | TGTGCCAGCAGTTTATGGGGGGGACAGCCCCAGCATTTT | . | TRBV28 | 13 | TRBJ1-5 | .
CASSYRAISSGANVLTF | TGTGCCAGCAGCTACAGGGCCATTAGCTCTGGGGCCAACGTCCTGACTTTC | . | TRBV5-4 | 17 | TRBJ2-6 | .
CSSSLETANAGYTF | TGTTCCAGCAGCTTAGAGACAGCGAATGCAGGCTACACCTTC | . | TRBV7-9 | 14 | TRBJ1-2 | .
CASSTGLAGGNEQFF | TGTGCCAGCAGCACCGGACTAGCGGGAGGTAATGAGCAGTTCTTC | . | TRBV7-7 | 15 | TRBJ2-1 | TRBD2
CAWTPAGSTDTQYF | TGTGCCTGGACCCCGGCGGGGAGCACAGATACGCAGTATTTT | . | TRBV30 | 14 | TRBJ2-3 | .
CASSLSPGVPAGAFF | TGCGCCAGCAGCCTCAGCCCGGGGGTCCCTGCTGGAGCTTTCTTT | . | TRBV5-1 | 15 | TRBJ1-1 | .
CASSLVQGYDGYTF | TGTGCCAGCAGCTTAGTACAGGGTTATGATGGCTACACCTTC | . | TRBV7-2 | 14 | TRBJ1-2 | .
CASSPETGTHYEQYF | TGTGCCAGCAGCCCGGAGACAGGGACGCACTACGAGCAGTACTTC | . | TRBV7-6 | 15 | TRBJ2-7 | TRBD1
CAISESMADEAFF | TGTGCCATCAGTGAGTCTATGGCAGATGAAGCTTTCTTT | . | TRBV10-3 | 13 | TRBJ1-1 | .
CAISVLSEADTQYF | TGTGCCATCAGTGTCCTGTCTGAGGCAGATACGCAGTATTTT | once | TRBV10-3 | 14 | TRBJ2-3 | .
CASSSSSGRAWETQYF | TGTGCCAGCAGTTCTTCTAGCGGGAGGGCTTGGGAGACCCAGTACTTC | . | TRBV27 | 16 | TRBJ2-5 | TRBD2
CASSLATRGYTF | TGTGCCAGCAGCTTGGCTACGCGGGGCTACACCTTC | few | TRBV5-6 | 12 | TRBJ1-2 | .
CASRGQGVTGELFF | TGTGCCAGCAGGGGACAGGGGGTTACCGGGGAGCTGTTTTTT | few | TRBV25-1 | 14 | TRBJ2-2 | TRBD1
CASSLAMGSSYNEQFF | TGTGCCAGCAGCTTAGCGATGGGGAGCTCCTACAATGAGCAGTTCTTC | . | TRBV7-2 | 16 | TRBJ2-1 | .
CASQITGGGNEQYF | TGTGCCAGCCAGATCACAGGGGGCGGCAACGAGCAGTACTTC | . | TRBV28 | 14 | TRBJ2-7 | TRBD1
CASSQEANRENTGELFF | TGCGCCAGCAGCCAAGAGGCGAACAGGGAAAACACCGGGGAGCTGTTTTTT | few | TRBV4-3 | 17 | TRBJ2-2 | .
CASSADRLVAGGADTQYF | TGTGCCAGCAGTGCCGACCGCCTCGTAGCGGGAGGGGCAGATACGCAGTATTTT | . | TRBV6-1 | 18 | TRBJ2-3 | TRBD2
CAWTQGPYNEQFF | TGTGCCTGGACACAGGGGCCCTACAATGAGCAGTTCTTC | . | TRBV30 | 13 | TRBJ2-1 | TRBD1
CASSLAPVRYEQYF | TGTGCCAGCAGCTTAGCTCCCGTTCGCTACGAGCAGTACTTC | . | TRBV11-3 | 14 | TRBJ2-7 | .
CASNPTGVTDTQYF | TGTGCCAGCAACCCGACAGGGGTCACAGATACGCAGTATTTT | once | TRBV2 | 14 | TRBJ2-3 | TRBD1
CASSREGTYNEQFF | TGTGCCAGCAGCCGTGAGGGTACCTACAATGAGCAGTTCTTC | once | TRBV5-6 | 14 | TRBJ2-1 | .
CASSLAPELIYEQYF | TGTGCCAGCAGCTTGGCACCGGAACTAATTTACGAGCAGTACTTC | . | TRBV5-5 | 15 | TRBJ2-7 | .
CASSQGQTQETQYF | TGTGCCAGCAGCCAGGGACAGACTCAAGAGACCCAGTACTTC | . | TRBV28 | 14 | TRBJ2-5 | TRBD1
CASSPTSGSGDEQFF | TGTGCCAGCTCACCGACTAGCGGGAGTGGCGATGAGCAGTTCTTC | . | TRBV18 | 15 | TRBJ2-1 | TRBD2